This T cell receptor beta chain was captured in a study of identical twins. Broader study findings: For monozygotic twins, models underestimated out-of-frame TCR alpha sharing.

TCRdb itself ran the 5' RACE reads through MiXCR, one entry per CDR3 protein. The table shows some 1,600,000 distinct CDR3 sequences, with around 33% occurring only once. Everyone who gave samples was a healthy Caucasian. The sample holds one count of this clonotype. Its antigen is as yet unknown. The CDR3 extends over 15 amino acids. The J segment lost 11 bases and the V segment lost 6 bases, leaving 10 bases of the junction unmatched. The clonotype comes from a newborn girl in good health. Sequencing was performed on cord blood. V and J are TRBV12-3 or TRBV12-4 and TRBJ2-5; TRBD2 agrees at 15 bases. This CDR3 is CASRSGLAGGWEQYF. CDR3 sequence (DNA): TGTGCCAGCAGGTCGGGACTAGCGGGAGGCTGGGAGCAGTACTTC.